One and the same sample provided the 24 T cell receptor beta chains below, sequenced in a study of blood T cell repertoires in COVID-19. TCRdb's table, derived via immunoSEQ multiplex PCR, lists solely in-frame clones and lacks some. The repertoire holds tens of thousands of clones, with roughly 91% as singletons. Sequencing was carried out using peripheral blood. The source is a human donor in a cohort sampled during active COVID-19.

About this clone itself: Distinct nucleotide sequences in the sample also encode this CDR3. The V gene is TRBV27, the J gene TRBJ2-5, with TRBD2 matching over 11 bases. The CDR3 contains 17 residues. The trim removed 5 bases at V and 1 base at J, leaving 9 bases unmatched. Germline V gene data show CDR1 as MNHEY and CDR2 as SMNVEV (reference sequence). The CDR3 nucleotides are TGTGCCAGCAGTCCATATCGCCTAGCGGGGGGCCAAGAGACCCAGTACTTC. It codes for CASSPYRLAGGQETQYF.

This rearrangement joins TRBV6-5 to TRBJ2-5; 9 bases agree with TRBD1. V dropped 6 bases and J dropped 5; count of bases not matched to a gene: 4. Germline values: CDR1 MNHEY, CDR2 SVGAGI. The CDR3 is made up of 13 amino acids. Written as DNA, the CDR3 is TGTGCCAGCAGAGGGACAGGGAGGGAGACCCAGTACTTC. As protein: CASRGTGRETQYF.

The genes are TRBV2 and TRBJ2-1, with D unresolved. Germline V lookup: CDR1 SNHLY, CDR2 FYNNEI. V dropped 5 bases and J dropped 3 bases, with 2 bases sitting between them. The CDR3 is 11 amino acids. The CDR3 region has the DNA TGTGCCAGCAGTTACTACAATGAGCAGTTCTTC. It translates to CASSYYNEQFF.

V and J are TRBV18 and TRBJ1-2; tentative D call: TRBD1 (5 bases). Deletions cut 1 base from V and 6 bases from J, with 15 bases between. Germline CDR1 and CDR2: KGHSH and LQKENI. The length of the CDR3 is 15 residues. The CDR3 DNA is TGTGCCAGCTCACCACAAGGGGTTGATCCCCATGGCTACACCTTC. It specifies CASSPQGVDPHGYTF.

The CDR3 nucleotides read TGTGCCAGCAGTTACGCCTCCGGGACCGGGGAGCTGTTTTTT. Its translation is CASSYASGTGELFF. The genes are TRBV6-6 and TRBJ2-2; no definite D call. V lost 2 bases, J lost 5 bases, and 9 bases lay in between. The germline gives CDR1 MNHNY, CDR2 SVGAGI (reference sequence). The CDR3 is 14 amino acids.

The gene calls are TRBV19 and TRBJ1-4, with TRBD1 as a possible D gene (6 bases). This CDR3 is 14 amino acids long. The germline gives CDR1 LNHDA, CDR2 SQIVND (reference sequence). V was cut by 3 bases and J by 5 bases, with 10 bases left in between. The CDR3 loop reads CASSIKRGNEKLFF. DNA of the CDR3: TGTGCCAGTAGTATCAAGAGGGGGAATGAAAAACTGTTTTTT.

The chain carries TRBV5-8 and TRBJ2-1; TRBD2 aligns across 13 bases. This CDR3 contains 15 residues. The junction had 2 bases not matched to a gene; V was cut back by 1 base and J by 7 bases. Germline V gene lookup returns CDR1 SGHTS and CDR2 YDEGEE. The CDR3 region has the DNA TGTGCCAGCAGCTTGCGGGGACTAGCGGGGAATGAGCAGTTCTTC. The encoded protein is CASSLRGLAGNEQFF.

This chain connects TRBV5-1 to TRBJ2-2; 10 nucleotides agree with TRBD2. Germline V CDR1 and CDR2: SGHRS, YFSETQ. The trim removed 1 base at V and 5 bases at J, leaving 5 bases unmatched. The CDR3 is 16 residues long. The CDR3 loop is CASSLQAAGGTGELFF. CDR3 DNA: TGCGCCAGCAGCTTGCAGGCAGCGGGAGGGACCGGGGAGCTGTTTTTT.

The rearrangement joins TRBV5-1 to TRBJ2-1; tentatively, D is TRBD1 (6 bases). In germline, CDR1 is SGHRS, CDR2 YFSETQ. V dropped 4 bases and J dropped 1 base, with 18 bases sitting between them. The CDR3 loop spans 17 amino acids. The CDR3 region is CASSLTGQGHSYNEQFF. In DNA, the CDR3 is TGCGCCAGCAGCCTGACCGGGCAGGGACATTCCTACAATGAGCAGTTCTTC.

This clone has a single count. The gene calls are TRBV7-9 and TRBJ1-4; TRBD1 is a possible D gene (5 bases). The V end was cut by 5 bases, the J end by 7 bases, with 11 bases between. From germline, CDR1 is SEHNR and CDR2 FQNEAQ (reference sequence). CDR3 size: 13 residues. The CDR3 loop is CASSRAGGEKLFF. CDR3 coding DNA: TGTGCCAGCAGCCGGGCCGGGGGTGAAAAACTGTTTTTT. Together with reference TRBV7-9 and TRBJ1-4, the CDR3 gives the full variable domain: DTGVSQNPRHKITKRGQNVTFRCDPISEHNRLYWYRQTLGQGPEFLTYFQNEAQLEKSRLLSDRFSAERPKGSFSTLEIQRTEQGDSAMYLCASSRAGGEKLFFGSGTQLSVL.

The rearrangement joins TRBV7-8 to TRBJ2-5, with D possibly matching TRBD2 (6 bases). The CDR3 loop spans 13 amino acids. Germline CDR1 is SGHVS and CDR2 is FQNEAQ. V lost 2 bases and J lost 2, with 6 bases in between. Written as DNA, the CDR3 is TGTGCCAGCAGCTTACTAGCGCAAGAGACCCAGTACTTC. Amino acid sequence: CASSLLAQETQYF.

This clone showed up just once. The V and J genes are TRBV11-3 and TRBJ2-2; 7 bases fit TRBD2. The V gene's germline CDR1 is SGHNT and CDR2 YENEEA. The CDR3 length is 15 residues. V dropped 5 bases and J dropped 3; count of bases not matched to a gene: 6. The chain's CDR3 is CASSRTSMDTGELFF. CDR3 DNA: TGTGCCAGCAGCCGGACTAGTATGGACACCGGGGAGCTGTTTTTT. Full variable domain (missing parts from reference TRBV11-3 and TRBJ2-2): EAGVVQSPRYKIIEKKQPVAFWCNPISGHNTLYWYLQNLGQGPELLIRYENEEAVDDSQLPKDRFSAERLKGVDSTLKIQPAELGDSAVYLCASSRTSMDTGELFFGEGSRLTVL.

CDR3 sequence reads: CASSQTPGGNTIYF. DNA of the CDR3: TGTGCCAGCAGCCAAACCCCCGGGGGAAACACCATATATTTT. The chain couples TRBV7-3 to TRBJ1-3; D is undetermined. The CDR3 has 14 amino acids. V lost 5 bases, J lost 4 bases, and 12 bases lay in between. CDR1 and CDR2 (germline): SGHTA, FQGTGA.

The rearrangement joins TRBV7-3 to TRBJ1-1; D might be TRBD1 (6 bases). The V gene lost 0 bases and the J gene lost 1 base, with 12 bases spanning the gap. This CDR3 has 16 residues. The V gene's germline CDR1 is SGHTA and CDR2 FQGTGA. CDR3: CASSLTAGAENTEAFF. The CDR3, as DNA: TGTGCCAGCAGCTTAACAGCGGGGGCAGAGAACACTGAAGCTTTCTTT.

V and J are TRBV15 and TRBJ1-4, with D unresolved. The germline V gene has CDR1 LNHNV and CDR2 YYDKDF (reference sequence). With 1 base removed from V and 0 bases from J, the gap between germline ends came to 6 bases. This CDR3 has 15 residues. CDR3 nucleotide sequence: TGTGCCACCAGCAGAGCTTCAGCAACTAATGAAAAACTGTTTTTT. This encodes CATSRASATNEKLFF. The full variable domain, completed using reference TRBV15 and TRBJ1-4, is DAMVIQNPRYQVTQFGKPVTLSCSQTLNHNVMYWYQQKSSQAPKLLFHYYDKDFNNEADTPDNFQSRRPNTSFCFLDIRSPGLGDTAMYLCATSRASATNEKLFFGSGTQLSVL.

This clone was recorded once. The chain recombines TRBV5-4 with TRBJ2-1, with 7 nucleotides matching TRBD1. The CDR3 length is 15 residues. Looked up from germline, CDR1 is SGHNT and CDR2 is YYREEE (reference sequence). The ends lost 3 bases at V and 1 base at J; junction bases unmatched: 4. The CDR3 coding sequence is TGTGCCAGCAGCTCCCGGGACAGATCCTACAATGAGCAGTTCTTC. Translation gives CASSSRDRSYNEQFF.

The V and J genes are TRBV5-1 and TRBJ1-1; D remains ambiguous. CDR1 SGHRS and CDR2 YFSETQ come from the germline V gene. The V end lost 4 bases, the J end lost 0 bases, and 7 bases lay between the germline ends. The CDR3 has 13 residues. CDR3 in amino acids: CASSPEVNTEAFF. As DNA, the CDR3 is TGCGCCAGCAGCCCAGAGGTGAACACTGAAGCTTTCTTT. The whole variable domain, remainder taken from reference TRBV5-1 and TRBJ1-1, is KAGVTQTPRYLIKTRGQQVTLSCSPISGHRSVSWYQQTPGQGLQFLFEYFSETQRNKGNFPGRFSGRQFSNSRSEMNVSTLELGDSALYLCASSPEVNTEAFFGQGTRLTVV.

This clone came up once. The chain recombines TRBV5-1 with TRBJ2-5; 8 nucleotides match TRBD1. This CDR3 has 13 residues. Germline-derived CDR1 and CDR2 are SGHRS and YFSETQ. V shed 4 bases, J shed 2 bases, and the junction held 1 base outside the gene matches. Here the CDR3 DNA reads TGCGCCAGCAGCAGGGACAGGCAAGAGACCCAGTACTTC. As protein: CASSRDRQETQYF. Looking up the rest from reference TRBV5-1 and TRBJ2-5 gives the full variable domain: KAGVTQTPRYLIKTRGQQVTLSCSPISGHRSVSWYQQTPGQGLQFLFEYFSETQRNKGNFPGRFSGRQFSNSRSEMNVSTLELGDSALYLCASSRDRQETQYFGPGTRLLVL.

V usage is TRBV2 and J usage is TRBJ1-6; D is perhaps TRBD1 (6 bases). This CDR3 contains 16 residues. Trimming cost V 5 bases and J 6 bases, with 17 bases left between them. Germline values: CDR1 SNHLY, CDR2 FYNNEI. CDR3 sequence (DNA): TGTGCCAGCAGTCCGCAGGCTGGACAGACTAATTCACCCCTCCACTTT. Translation gives CASSPQAGQTNSPLHF.

The rearrangement uses TRBV9 and TRBJ1-1; 10 bases agree with TRBD1. The junction had 6 bases not matched to a gene; V was cut back by 3 bases and J by 4 bases. CDR1 and CDR2 from the germline V gene are SGDLS and YYNGEE. CDR3 size: 15 residues. CDR3 region: CASSAQTGGRTEAFF. The DNA for the CDR3 is TGTGCCAGCAGCGCACAGACAGGGGGCCGCACTGAAGCTTTCTTT.

This clone was seen once. The chain employs TRBV7-2 and TRBJ2-3, with D unresolved. V dropped 5 bases and J dropped 2 bases, with 8 bases sitting between them. The CDR3 sequence is 13 residues long. From germline, CDR1 is SGHTA and CDR2 FQGNSA. The CDR3 protein is CASSPRFTDTQYF. The CDR3 DNA follows: TGTGCCAGCAGCCCGCGATTCACAGATACGCAGTATTTT.

This clone was detected once. This chain uses TRBV5-1 with TRBJ2-3; TRBD2 matches 11 bases. V lost 3 bases and J lost 4; bases outside the gene matches: 7. This CDR3 region has 16 residues. Per germline, CDR1 SGHRS and CDR2 YFSETQ. The DNA for the CDR3 is TGCGCCAGCAGCTCCATAGCGGGGGGGCAGCCAGATACGCAGTATTTT. Its translation: CASSSIAGGQPDTQYF.

The CDR3 here is CASSSSGTYTYEQYF. In nucleotides, the CDR3 is TGTGCCAGCAGTTCTTCCGGGACTTATACCTACGAGCAGTACTTC. This chain connects TRBV6-5 to TRBJ2-7, with a possible D match to TRBD2 (6 bases). The V end lost 4 bases, the J end lost 2 bases, and 15 bases lay between the germline ends. Germline lookup yields CDR1 MNHEY and CDR2 SVGAGI. The CDR3 is 15 amino acids.

The rearrangement uses TRBV4-1 and TRBJ1-1; a possible D gene is TRBD1 (6 bases). The germline gives CDR1 MGHRA, CDR2 YSYEKL. Trimming removed 1 base at V and 0 bases at J, with 15 bases between. The CDR3 runs 17 residues. CDR3: CASSQGGPTGMNTEAFF. The CDR3 nucleotides read TGCGCCAGCAGCCAAGGTGGGCCTACAGGGATGAACACTGAAGCTTTCTTT.